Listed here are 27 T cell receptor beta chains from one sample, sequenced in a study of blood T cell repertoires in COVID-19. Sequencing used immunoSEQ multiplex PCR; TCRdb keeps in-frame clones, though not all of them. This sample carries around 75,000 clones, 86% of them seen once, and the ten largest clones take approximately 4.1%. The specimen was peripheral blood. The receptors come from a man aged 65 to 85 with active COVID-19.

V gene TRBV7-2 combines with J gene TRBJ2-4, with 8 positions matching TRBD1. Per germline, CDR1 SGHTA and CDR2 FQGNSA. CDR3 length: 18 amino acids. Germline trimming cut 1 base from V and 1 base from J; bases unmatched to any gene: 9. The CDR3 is CASSLGGYRGRAKNIQYF. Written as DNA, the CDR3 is TGTGCCAGCAGCTTAGGGGGATACAGGGGGAGGGCCAAAAACATTCAGTACTTC.

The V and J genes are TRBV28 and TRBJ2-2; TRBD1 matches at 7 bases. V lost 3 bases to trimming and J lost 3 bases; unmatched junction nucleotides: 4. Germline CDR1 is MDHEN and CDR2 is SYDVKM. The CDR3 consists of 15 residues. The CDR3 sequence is CASSFQGVDTGELFF. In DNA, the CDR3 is TGTGCCAGCAGTTTCCAGGGGGTAGACACCGGGGAGCTGTTTTTT.

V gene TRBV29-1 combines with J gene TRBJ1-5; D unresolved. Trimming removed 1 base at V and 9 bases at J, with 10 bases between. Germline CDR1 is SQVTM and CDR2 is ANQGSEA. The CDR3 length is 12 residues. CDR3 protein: CSVEVPPGPQHF. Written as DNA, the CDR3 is TGCAGCGTTGAAGTCCCGCCAGGGCCCCAGCATTTT.

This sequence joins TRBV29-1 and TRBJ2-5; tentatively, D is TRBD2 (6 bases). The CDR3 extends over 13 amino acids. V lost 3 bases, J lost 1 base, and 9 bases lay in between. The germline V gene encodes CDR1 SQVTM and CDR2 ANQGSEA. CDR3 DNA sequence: TGCAGCGTTGAGGGGGGACCCCAAGAGACCCAGTACTTC. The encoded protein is CSVEGGPQETQYF. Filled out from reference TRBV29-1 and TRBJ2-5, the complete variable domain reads SAVISQKPSRDICQRGTSLTIQCQVDSQVTMMFWYRQQPGQSLTLIATANQGSEATYESGFVIDKFPISRPNLTFSTLTVSNMSPEDSSIYLCSVEGGPQETQYFGPGTRLLVL.

The chain's CDR3 is CASSQDWGTSGRGYTQYF. The CDR3, as DNA: TGCGCCAGCAGCCAAGATTGGGGGACTAGCGGGAGGGGGTATACGCAGTATTTT. The chain combines TRBV4-3 with TRBJ2-3; 16 bases agree with TRBD2. The J segment lost 7 bases and the V segment lost 0 bases, leaving 7 bases of the junction unmatched. Germline CDR1 LGHNA, CDR2 YSLEER. The CDR3 is made up of 18 amino acids.

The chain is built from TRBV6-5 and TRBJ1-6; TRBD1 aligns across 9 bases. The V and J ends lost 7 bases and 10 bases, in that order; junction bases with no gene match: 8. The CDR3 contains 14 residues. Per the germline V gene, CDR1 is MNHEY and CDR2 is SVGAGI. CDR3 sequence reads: CASTAGQGGSPLHF. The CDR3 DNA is TGTGCCAGCACCGCGGGACAGGGCGGCTCACCCCTCCACTTT.

The CDR3 DNA reads as TGTGCCAGCAGCCAAGATGGTGGGGCTAACCCTCTGTATTTT. It codes for CASSQDGGANPLYF. This sequence joins TRBV3-1 (or the pseudogene TRBV3-2) and TRBJ2-3; D perhaps matches TRBD1 (5 bases). Trimming shortened V by 0 bases and J by 14 bases, and 18 bases separated the two germline ends. CDR1 is LGHDT, CDR2 YNNKEL, per germline (reference sequence). The CDR3 is 14 amino acids.

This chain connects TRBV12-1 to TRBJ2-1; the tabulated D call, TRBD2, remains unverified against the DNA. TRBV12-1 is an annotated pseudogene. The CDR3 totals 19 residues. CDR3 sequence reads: CASSLPWGTSGALYNEQFF. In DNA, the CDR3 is TGTGCCAGCAGCTTACCTTGGGGGACTAGCGGGGCATTATACAATGAGCAGTTCTTC.

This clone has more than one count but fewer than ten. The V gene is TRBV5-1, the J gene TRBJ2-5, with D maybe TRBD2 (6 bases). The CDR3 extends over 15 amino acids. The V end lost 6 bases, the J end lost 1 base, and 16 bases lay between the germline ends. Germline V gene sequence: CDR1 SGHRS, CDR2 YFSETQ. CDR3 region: CASMLLGTSQETQYF. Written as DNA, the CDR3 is TGCGCCAGCATGCTTCTGGGGACTTCCCAAGAGACCCAGTACTTC.

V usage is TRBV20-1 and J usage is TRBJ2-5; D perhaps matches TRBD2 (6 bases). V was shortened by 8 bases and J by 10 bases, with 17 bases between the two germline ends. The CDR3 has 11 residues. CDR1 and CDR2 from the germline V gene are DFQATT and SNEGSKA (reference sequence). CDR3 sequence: CSLAGSGDQYF. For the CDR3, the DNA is TGCAGTCTGGCGGGGTCTGGGGACCAGTACTTC.

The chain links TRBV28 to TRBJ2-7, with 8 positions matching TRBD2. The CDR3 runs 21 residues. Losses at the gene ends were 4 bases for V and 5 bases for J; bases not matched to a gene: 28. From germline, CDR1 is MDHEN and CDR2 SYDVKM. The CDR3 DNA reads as TGTGCCAGCAGTTCCCCTTTTGGTGGTAGCGGGACCTCCCGGGAGCTCGACGAGCAGTACTTC. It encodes CASSSPFGGSGTSRELDEQYF. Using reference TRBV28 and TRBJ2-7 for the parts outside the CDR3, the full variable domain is DVKVTQSSRYLVKRTGEKVFLECVQDMDHENMFWYRQDPGLGLRLIYFSYDVKMKEKGDIPEGYSVSREKKERFSLILESASTNQTSMYLCASSSPFGGSGTSRELDEQYFGPGTRLTVT.

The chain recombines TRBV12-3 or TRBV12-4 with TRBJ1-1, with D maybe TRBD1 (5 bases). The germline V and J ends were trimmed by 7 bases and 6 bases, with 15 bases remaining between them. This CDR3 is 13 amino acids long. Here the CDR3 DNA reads TGTGCCAGCACAGGGTCCTTTTCGCCTGAAGCTTTCTTT. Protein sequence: CASTGSFSPEAFF.

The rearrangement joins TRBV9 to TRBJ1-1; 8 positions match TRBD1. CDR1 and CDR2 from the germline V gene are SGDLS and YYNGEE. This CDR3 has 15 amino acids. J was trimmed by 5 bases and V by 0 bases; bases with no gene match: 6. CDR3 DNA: TGTGCCAGCAGCGTAGGGGCAGGGGGCAGGACTGAAGCTTTCTTT. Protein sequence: CASSVGAGGRTEAFF.

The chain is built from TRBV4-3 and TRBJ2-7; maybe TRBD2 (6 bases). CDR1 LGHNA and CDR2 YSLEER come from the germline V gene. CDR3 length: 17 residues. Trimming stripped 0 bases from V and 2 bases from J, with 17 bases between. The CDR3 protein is CASSQDVHAGTAYEQYF. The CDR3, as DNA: TGCGCCAGCAGCCAAGATGTCCATGCGGGGACCGCCTACGAGCAGTACTTC.

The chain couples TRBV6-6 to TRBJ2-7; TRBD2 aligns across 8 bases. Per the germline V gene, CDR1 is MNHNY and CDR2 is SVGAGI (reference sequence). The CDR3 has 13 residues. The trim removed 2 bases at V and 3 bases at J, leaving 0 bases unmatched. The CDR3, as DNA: TGTGCCAGCAGTTACCGGGGGGGCTACGAGCAGTACTTC. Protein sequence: CASSYRGGYEQYF.

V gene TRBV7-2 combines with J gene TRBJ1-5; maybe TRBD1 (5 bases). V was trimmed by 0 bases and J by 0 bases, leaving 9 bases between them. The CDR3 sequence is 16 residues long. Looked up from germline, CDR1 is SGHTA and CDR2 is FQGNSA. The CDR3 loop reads CASSLAGGYSNQPQHF. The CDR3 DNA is TGTGCCAGCAGCTTAGCGGGGGGATATAGCAATCAGCCCCAGCATTTT.

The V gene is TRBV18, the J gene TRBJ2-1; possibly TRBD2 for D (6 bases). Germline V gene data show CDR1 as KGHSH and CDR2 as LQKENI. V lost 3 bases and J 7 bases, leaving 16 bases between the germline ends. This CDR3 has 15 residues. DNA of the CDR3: TGTGCCAGCTCACCGTCGGTGGGGGACTCAAATGAGCAGTTCTTC. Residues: CASSPSVGDSNEQFF. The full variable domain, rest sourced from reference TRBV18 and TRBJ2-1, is NAGVMQNPRHLVRRRGQEARLRCSPMKGHSHVYWYRQLPEEGLKFMVYLQKENIIDESGMPKERFSAEFPKEGPSILRIQQVVRGDSAAYFCASSPSVGDSNEQFFGPGTRLTVL.

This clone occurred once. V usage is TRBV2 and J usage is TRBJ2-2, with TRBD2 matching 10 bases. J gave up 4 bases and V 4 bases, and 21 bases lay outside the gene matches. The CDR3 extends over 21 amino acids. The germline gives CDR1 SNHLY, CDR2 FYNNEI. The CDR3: CASSAGASGRGGVGSTGELFF. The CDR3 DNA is TGTGCCAGCAGTGCCGGAGCTAGCGGGAGAGGGGGCGTAGGGAGCACCGGGGAGCTGTTTTTT.

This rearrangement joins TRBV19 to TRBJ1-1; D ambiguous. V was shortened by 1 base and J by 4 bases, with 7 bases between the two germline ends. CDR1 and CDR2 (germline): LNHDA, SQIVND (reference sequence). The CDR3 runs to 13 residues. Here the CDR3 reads CASSIVRGTEAFF. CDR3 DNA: TGTGCCAGTAGTATAGTGCGGGGCACTGAAGCTTTCTTT. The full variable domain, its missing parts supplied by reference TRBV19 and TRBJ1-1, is DGGITQSPKYLFRKEGQNVTLSCEQNLNHDAMYWYRQDPGQGLRLIYYSQIVNDFQKGDIAEGYSVSREKKESFPLTVTSAQKNPTAFYLCASSIVRGTEAFFGQGTRLTVV.

CDR3 in amino acids: CASSLGTGTRTDTQYF. The CDR3 DNA reads as TGTGCCAGCAGCTTAGGGACAGGTACCCGCACAGATACGCAGTATTTT. The chain combines TRBV7-2 with TRBJ2-3; 7 bases agree with TRBD1. V lost 1 base to trimming and J lost 1 base; unmatched junction nucleotides: 5. The CDR3 spans 16 residues. The V gene's germline CDR1 is SGHTA and CDR2 FQGNSA.

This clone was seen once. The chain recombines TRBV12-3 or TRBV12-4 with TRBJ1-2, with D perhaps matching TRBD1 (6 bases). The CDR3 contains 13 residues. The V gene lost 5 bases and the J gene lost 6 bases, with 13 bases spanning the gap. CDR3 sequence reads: CASSSANRDGYTF. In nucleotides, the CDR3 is TGTGCCAGCAGTAGTGCCAACAGGGATGGCTACACCTTC.

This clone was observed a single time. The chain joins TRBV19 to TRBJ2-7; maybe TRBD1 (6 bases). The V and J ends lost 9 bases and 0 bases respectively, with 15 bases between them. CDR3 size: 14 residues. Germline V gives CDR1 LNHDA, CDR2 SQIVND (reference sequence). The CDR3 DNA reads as TGTGCCAGCGGACAGACTGACAGCTCCTACGAGCAGTACTTC. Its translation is CASGQTDSSYEQYF.

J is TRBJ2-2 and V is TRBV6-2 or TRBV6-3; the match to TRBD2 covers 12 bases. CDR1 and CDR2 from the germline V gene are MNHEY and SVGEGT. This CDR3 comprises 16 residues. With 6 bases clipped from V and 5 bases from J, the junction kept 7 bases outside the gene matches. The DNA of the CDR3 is TGTGCCAGCAGCCCGACTAGCGGGAGAGTTACCGGGGAGCTGTTTTTT. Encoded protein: CASSPTSGRVTGELFF.

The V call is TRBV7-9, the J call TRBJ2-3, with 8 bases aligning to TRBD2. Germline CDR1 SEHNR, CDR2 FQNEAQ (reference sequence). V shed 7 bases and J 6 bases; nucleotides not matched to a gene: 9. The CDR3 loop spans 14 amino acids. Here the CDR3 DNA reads TGTGCCAGCACCCGGGCGGGAGGTGGGGATACGCAGTATTTT. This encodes CASTRAGGGDTQYF.

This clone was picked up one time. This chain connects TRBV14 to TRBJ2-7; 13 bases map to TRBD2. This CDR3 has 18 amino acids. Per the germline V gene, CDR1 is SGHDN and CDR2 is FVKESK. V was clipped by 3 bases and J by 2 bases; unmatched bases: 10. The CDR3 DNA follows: TGTGCCAGCAGCCAGTTGAGAGGGGGGACTAGCGGGGCCTACGAGCAGTACTTC. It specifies CASSQLRGGTSGAYEQYF.

The CDR3 sequence: CASSWGPSYEQYF. The DNA for the CDR3 is TGTGCCAGTAGTTGGGGCCCCTCCTACGAGCAGTACTTC. The chain combines TRBV19 with TRBJ2-7, with D possibly matching TRBD1 (5 bases). The V gene lost 5 bases and the J gene lost 0 bases, with 8 bases spanning the gap. The CDR3 covers 13 residues. The germline CDR1 and CDR2 sequences are LNHDA and SQIVND (reference sequence).

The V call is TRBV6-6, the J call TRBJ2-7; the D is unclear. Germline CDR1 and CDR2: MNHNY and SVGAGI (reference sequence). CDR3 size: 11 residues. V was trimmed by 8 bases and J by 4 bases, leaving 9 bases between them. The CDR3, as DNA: TGTGCCAGCTCGGCAGCGTACGAGCAGTACTTC. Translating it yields CASSAAYEQYF.